A selection of T cell receptor beta chains follows, all from one sample in a study of T cells in localized non-small cell lung cancer. Method: immunoSEQ multiplex PCR; TCRdb's copy keeps in-frame clones and lacks some. This table holds some 5,900 clones, less than 45% found once. The material sequenced was lung tumor tissue, taken before any cancer treatment. The receptors stem from a woman aged 40 to 75 with stage II squamous cell lung carcinoma. Each CDR3 is given with its conserved first and last residue. The D gene is left open where the match is weak. For some rows the clone size is stated as once, few or many, or as a class when expanded; others skip it.

clone size	D gene	V gene	J gene	CDR3 DNA	CDR3 protein
.	.	TRBV19	TRBJ2-7	TGTGCCAGTAGCCCGGGACTTTTCTCCACCTACGAGCAGTACTTC	CASSPGLFSTYEQYF
few	TRBD1	TRBV28	TRBJ1-1	TGTGCCAGCAGTTTGGAGTCAGGGGGGGGCGCTTTTAACACTGAAGCTTTCTTT	CASSLESGGGAFNTEAFF
.	.	TRBV29-1	TRBJ2-4	TGCAGCGTTGCAGACTTAGCCAAAAACATTCAGTACTTC	CSVADLAKNIQYF
few	.	TRBV6-8	TRBJ2-1	TGTGCCAGCAGTAATAGGGCAGGGAACTTAGGCCAGTTCTTC	CASSNRAGNLGQFF
.	.	TRBV30	TRBJ1-3	TGTGCCTGGACCAAAAGGGGCTTCAGGGACACCATATATTTT	CAWTKRGFRDTIYF
.	.	TRBV1	TRBJ1-3	TGCGCCAGCAGCCAAGAAATGAGGGGTCGAGGAAACACCATATATTTT	CASSQEMRGRGNTIYF
.	.	TRBV4-1	TRBJ1-5	TGCGCCAGCAGCCAAAGGGACGGTAGCAATCAGCCCCAGCATTTT	CASSQRDGSNQPQHF
few	.	TRBV2	TRBJ2-2	TGTGCCAGCAGTGAGCTCGTCACCGGGGAGCTGTTTTTT	CASSELVTGELFF
.	TRBD2	TRBV9	TRBJ2-5	TGTGCCAGCAGCATCCTTAGCGGGAGGCCTGAAGAGACCCAGTACTTC	CASSILSGRPEETQYF
medium-sized	TRBD1	TRBV6-8	TRBJ1-6	TGTGCCAGCAGTCGGGGCGGGACAGGGGAATCACCCCTCCACTTT	CASSRGGTGESPLHF
.	.	TRBV19	TRBJ2-2	TGTGCCAGTTCAGTGGGGCCGAACACCGGGGAGCTGTTTTTT	CASSVGPNTGELFF
.	.	TRBV29-1	TRBJ1-5	TGCAGCGTCGTCGGCCTCAGAGGTCAGCCCCAGCATTTT	CSVVGLRGQPQHF
.	.	TRBV12-5	TRBJ2-5	TGTGCTAGGAGCCACACAGGGTGGGAGACCCAGTACTTC	CARSHTGWETQYF
.	TRBD1	TRBV18	TRBJ2-7	TGTGCCAGCTCAGCACAGGGGGCTGGCTACGAGCAGTACTTC	CASSAQGAGYEQYF
medium-sized	.	TRBV6-8	TRBJ2-1	TGTGCCAGCAGTTACTCACGGCCTACCTACAATGAGCAGTTCTTC	CASSYSRPTYNEQFF
.	.	TRBV29-1	TRBJ1-1	TGCAGCGTTATATTACTTGAAGGGTCGAACACTGAAGCTTTCTTT	CSVILLEGSNTEAFF
.	.	TRBV28	TRBJ1-1	TGTGCCAGCAGTTTCGAACGACCAGGCGGGGTCACTGAAGCTTTCTTT	CASSFERPGGVTEAFF
few	.	TRBV7-5	TRBJ2-7	TGTGCCAGCAGCTTCGGCGGACAGTCTTACGAGCAGTACTTC	CASSFGGQSYEQYF
.	TRBD1	TRBV19	TRBJ2-7	TGTGCCAGTAAAGCAGGGGGCAGGTACGAGCAGTACTTC	CASKAGGRYEQYF
few	TRBD2	TRBV27	TRBJ2-7	TGTGCCAGCAGTCCTCCACTAGCGCCAGAGCAGTACTTC	CASSPPLAPEQYF
few	TRBD2	TRBV6-8	TRBJ2-5	TGTGCCAGCAGGGTTCGGGGGGACGGGGAGACCCAGTACTTC	CASRVRGDGETQYF
medium-sized	.	TRBV28	TRBJ1-2	TGTGCCAGCAGTTCTGGAAGGGCCTATGGCTACACCTTC	CASSSGRAYGYTF
medium-sized	TRBD1	TRBV11-3	TRBJ1-1	TGTGCCAGCAGCTTAAGTATGACAGGGGCTGTGGCTTTCTTT	CASSLSMTGAVAFF
few	TRBD2	TRBV5-1	TRBJ2-7	TGCGCCAGCAGCCAACCGGGACTAGCGGGATATTCCTACGAGCAGTACTTC	CASSQPGLAGYSYEQYF
.	.	TRBV10-3	TRBJ2-1	TGTGCCATCAGTGAGTCTGGGTACAATGAGCAGTTCTTC	CAISESGYNEQFF
few	.	TRBV6-4	TRBJ1-1	TGTGCCACCAATCCGGGGACTGAAGCTTTCTTT	CATNPGTEAFF
.	.	TRBV19	TRBJ1-2	TGTGCCACCCAGCGGTCTTATGGCTACACCTTC	CATQRSYGYTF
few	.	TRBV30	TRBJ2-1	TGTGCCTGGAGTGAAGACACCTATGAGCAGTTCTTC	CAWSEDTYEQFF
.	.	TRBV6-8	TRBJ1-4	TGTGCCAGCAGCCTTGAGGGGTCTTACAGAGCAACTAATGAAAAACTGTTTTTT	CASSLEGSYRATNEKLFF
once	TRBD2	TRBV15	TRBJ2-4	TGTGCCACCAGCGGGACTAGCGGTAAAAACATTCAGTACTTC	CATSGTSGKNIQYF
once	TRBD1	TRBV5-1	TRBJ1-5	TGCGCCAGCAGCCTGGGGCCAGGGGGCAAATCCAATCAGCCCCAGCATTTT	CASSLGPGGKSNQPQHF
.	.	TRBV6-8	TRBJ1-3	TGTGCCAGCAGTGAGATAGCTACCCACTCTGGAAACACCATATATTTT	CASSEIATHSGNTIYF
.	TRBD2	TRBV6-1	TRBJ2-7	TGTGCCAGCAGTGAAGCGTCCCTAGGGACTAGCGAGTACGAGCAGTACTTC	CASSEASLGTSEYEQYF
medium-sized	TRBD1	TRBV6-8	TRBJ1-1	TGTGCCAGCAGTTACAGGACAGGGCTTAGGGGAGCTTTCTTT	CASSYRTGLRGAFF
.	.	TRBV1	TRBJ2-7	TGCGCCAGCAGCCAAGGACTAGCGGCCTCCTACGAGCAGTACTTC	CASSQGLAASYEQYF
.	.	TRBV10-2	TRBJ1-1	TGCGCCACGTTTGGGGGGGCAGGGTTGAACACTGAAGCTTTCTTT	CATFGGAGLNTEAFF
medium-sized	.	TRBV28	TRBJ1-6	TGTGCCAGCAGTAACTATCTTGGGGCCGGAGCGTCACCCCTCCACTTT	CASSNYLGAGASPLHF
.	.	TRBV12-5	TRBJ2-5	TGTGCTAGTGGTTTGGTACGCTCCGAGACCCAGTACTTC	CASGLVRSETQYF
few	.	TRBV9	TRBJ1-2	TGTGCCAGCAGTGAAGCGGAGGTTATAAGCGTCTATGGCTACACCTTC	CASSEAEVISVYGYTF
.	.	TRBV6-8	TRBJ2-1	TGTGCCAGCCGACAGTCCTACAATGAGCAGTTCTTC	CASRQSYNEQFF
.	.	TRBV18	TRBJ1-1	TGTGCCAGCTCAAGCAGCAACACTGAAGCTTTCTTT	CASSSSNTEAFF
.	.	TRBV29-1	TRBJ2-1	TGCAGCGTTGAATCCCCCCAGGTGCCCAATGAGCAGTTCTTC	CSVESPQVPNEQFF
.	.	TRBV6-8	TRBJ2-3	TGTGCCAGCAGTTTCCGAGGGAGTACGCAGTATTTT	CASSFRGSTQYF
.	TRBD1	TRBV7-7	TRBJ2-2	TGTGCCAGCAGGGGACAGGGGGCTCTGTCGAACACCGGGGAGCTGTTTTTT	CASRGQGALSNTGELFF
.	.	TRBV19	TRBJ2-1	TGTGCCAGTAGCCTTCAGGGGGGTGAGCAGTTCTTC	CASSLQGGEQFF
few	.	TRBV9	TRBJ2-1	TGTGCCAGCAGTGAATGGGGGCCCCAGGGTGAGCAGTTCTTC	CASSEWGPQGEQFF
medium-sized	.	TRBV28	TRBJ1-1	TGTGCCAGCAGTTCCATCAGGGGGAACACTGAAGCTTTCTTT	CASSSIRGNTEAFF
.	TRBD1	TRBV6-8	TRBJ1-6	TGTGCCAGCAGGTCACAGGGGAGGAATTCACCCCTCCACTTT	CASRSQGRNSPLHF
.	.	TRBV28	TRBJ2-7	TGTGCCAGCAGCGGGGCCCAAGAAGTCTACGAGCAGTACTTC	CASSGAQEVYEQYF
few	.	TRBV6-8	TRBJ1-2	TGTGCCAGCAGGAGGGACACCGGCAAAGACACCTTC	CASRRDTGKDTF
few	TRBD1	TRBV2	TRBJ2-3	TGTGCCAGCAGTGAAGTGGGGACAGGGGGCACAGATACGCAGTATTTT	CASSEVGTGGTDTQYF